This entry lists 14 T cell receptor beta chains sequenced from one sample in a study of T cells in Graves' hyperthyroidism and ophthalmopathy. RNA transcripts served as the template for amplifying TCR beta CDR3 regions. RT-PCR in the first round (using the HTBI primer set) targeted the TCR CDR3. TCRdb re-derived calls from the multiplex PCR reads in MiXCR, one entry per CDR3 protein. The sample lists roughly 380,000 distinct CDR3 sequences; around 15% were seen once. What was sequenced was blood. The receptors were sampled from a woman aged 18 to 35 with Graves' hyperthyroidism.

CDR3 residues: CASRQTGIYGYTF. CDR3 coding DNA: TGTGCCAGCAGACAAACAGGGATTTATGGCTACACCTTC. The chain combines TRBV6-1 with TRBJ1-2; D possibly corresponds to TRBD1 (6 bases). CDR3 length equals 13 residues. V dropped 6 bases and J dropped 5 bases, with 13 bases sitting between them. CDR1 and CDR2 from the germline V gene are MNHNS and SASEGT.

This clonotype occurred many times. V gene TRBV19 combines with J gene TRBJ1-1; maybe TRBD1 (5 bases). Trimming pared 5 bases from V and 3 bases from J, leaving 10 bases between. CDR3 length: 13 amino acids. CDR1 is LNHDA and CDR2 is SQIVND in the germline V gene (reference sequence). The CDR3 loop is CASSVGTDTEAFF. In DNA, the CDR3 is TGTGCCAGTAGTGTAGGGACGGACACTGAAGCTTTCTTT.

V usage is TRBV4-2 and J usage is TRBJ2-1, with a possible D match to TRBD2 (6 bases). CDR1 and CDR2 from the germline V gene are LGHNA and YNFKEQ. Deletions cut 0 bases from V and 1 base from J, with 10 bases between. This CDR3 is 16 amino acids long. The CDR3 region has the DNA TGTGCCAGCAGCCAAGAGGCCGGGAGATCCTACAATGAGCAGTTCTTC. It yields the protein CASSQEAGRSYNEQFF.

The chain recombines TRBV29-1 with TRBJ1-1; D may be TRBD1 (6 bases). The ends were cut back, 8 bases at V and 8 bases at J, with 15 bases in the middle. Germline V gene data show CDR1 as SQVTM and CDR2 as ANQGSEA. The CDR3 totals 11 residues. CDR3 sequence reads: CSTLRGAEAFF. CDR3 nucleotide sequence: TGCAGCACCCTTCGGGGGGCAGAAGCTTTCTTT.

This clonotype was counted ten times or more. The V call is TRBV11-2, the J call TRBJ2-7, with D maybe TRBD2 (5 bases). The CDR3 is 16 amino acids. Germline assignment: CDR1 SGHAT and CDR2 FQNNGV. V shed 1 base and J shed 0 bases, with 13 bases lying between them. This CDR3 is CASSLGYGESSYEQYF. In DNA form, the CDR3 reads TGTGCCAGCAGCTTAGGGTATGGGGAGAGCTCCTACGAGCAGTACTTC.

This clonotype was seen ten or more times. The V call is TRBV11-2, the J call TRBJ2-4, with a tentative D call TRBD1 (6 bases). The CDR3 has 12 residues. Germline V lookup: CDR1 SGHAT, CDR2 FQNNGV. Trimming took off 6 bases at V and 8 bases at J, with 11 bases between the two ends. CDR3 sequence: CASSYGTHIQYF. In nucleotides, the CDR3 is TGTGCCAGCAGTTACGGGACACACATTCAGTACTTC.

This clonotype was detected many times. The chain recombines TRBV7-2 with TRBJ2-7; D uncertain. The ends were cut back, 1 base at V and 2 bases at J, with 12 bases in the middle. Germline V gives CDR1 SGHTA, CDR2 FQGNSA. The CDR3 runs 15 residues. CDR3 sequence reads: CASSLDPLGPYEQYF. The CDR3 nucleotides are TGTGCCAGCAGCTTAGACCCTCTGGGCCCCTACGAGCAGTACTTC.

V gene TRBV6-1 combines with J gene TRBJ2-3; D is possibly TRBD1 (5 bases). The CDR3 has 13 residues. Trimming took 3 bases from V and 3 from J, leaving 7 bases between them. CDR1 MNHNS and CDR2 SASEGT come from the germline V gene. CDR3 coding DNA: TGTGCCAGCAGTGAGACAGAAACAGATACGCAGTATTTT. Translation gives CASSETETDTQYF.

This clonotype came up many times. The CDR3 DNA reads as TGTGCCAGCAGTTCCCTAGGGAAGGGCTGGTTGGAGACCCAGTACTTC. This translates into CASSSLGKGWLETQYF. This chain links TRBV28 with TRBJ2-5; D not resolved. The germline V and J ends were trimmed by 4 bases and 5 bases, with 20 bases remaining between them. This CDR3 comprises 16 residues. Per the germline V gene, CDR1 is MDHEN and CDR2 is SYDVKM.

This clonotype was recorded a few times. The gene calls are TRBV5-5 and TRBJ2-7; tentative D call: TRBD1 (6 bases). Germline values: CDR1 SGHKS, CDR2 YYEKEE (reference sequence). V was cut by 4 bases and J by 1 base, with 15 bases left in between. CDR3 length: 15 amino acids. CDR3 protein: CASSIEPRGSYEQYF. The CDR3 DNA reads as TGTGCCAGCAGCATAGAACCAAGGGGGTCCTACGAGCAGTACTTC.

As regards this clonotype: A single base separates this from a much larger clone, so it may be a read error. The gene calls are TRBV28 and TRBJ2-2; 8 nucleotides match TRBD2. The CDR3 has 14 residues. Germline V lookup: CDR1 MDHEN, CDR2 SYDVKM. The J segment lost 5 bases and the V segment lost 4 bases, leaving 3 bases of the junction unmatched. CDR3 in DNA: TGTGCCAGCAGTTATAGCGGGACTACCGGGGAGCTGTTTTTT. Translation gives CASSYSGTTGELFF.

The genes are TRBV3-1 and TRBJ1-2, with TRBD1 matching 7 bases. In germline, CDR1 is LGHDT, CDR2 YNNKEL (reference sequence). The ends lost 3 bases at V and 8 bases at J; junction bases unmatched: 6. The CDR3 has 13 amino acids. CDR3 DNA sequence: TGTGCCAGCAGCCAGGGGACAGTGGGCGGCTACACCTTC. Residues: CASSQGTVGGYTF.

This rearrangement joins TRBV9 to TRBJ1-6; no reliable D call. Germline CDR1 reads SGDLS; CDR2 reads YYNGEE. This CDR3 region has 15 residues. The V and J ends lost 5 bases and 7 bases respectively, with 16 bases between them. The chain's CDR3 is CASSIRGRANSPLHF. The CDR3 DNA reads TGTGCCAGCAGTATCCGGGGTCGGGCAAATTCACCCCTCCACTTT.

The table lists this clonotype with many counts. J is TRBJ2-6 and V is TRBV7-6; either TRBD1 or TRBD2 may supply D (5 bases each). CDR3 length equals 17 residues. The germline gives CDR1 SGHVS, CDR2 FNYEAQ. The ends were cut back, 5 bases at V and 0 bases at J, with 14 bases in the middle. The CDR3 region has the DNA TGTGCCAGCAGCCAGAGGGGCCCAAGCTCTGGGGCCAACGTCCTGACTTTC. As protein: CASSQRGPSSGANVLTF.